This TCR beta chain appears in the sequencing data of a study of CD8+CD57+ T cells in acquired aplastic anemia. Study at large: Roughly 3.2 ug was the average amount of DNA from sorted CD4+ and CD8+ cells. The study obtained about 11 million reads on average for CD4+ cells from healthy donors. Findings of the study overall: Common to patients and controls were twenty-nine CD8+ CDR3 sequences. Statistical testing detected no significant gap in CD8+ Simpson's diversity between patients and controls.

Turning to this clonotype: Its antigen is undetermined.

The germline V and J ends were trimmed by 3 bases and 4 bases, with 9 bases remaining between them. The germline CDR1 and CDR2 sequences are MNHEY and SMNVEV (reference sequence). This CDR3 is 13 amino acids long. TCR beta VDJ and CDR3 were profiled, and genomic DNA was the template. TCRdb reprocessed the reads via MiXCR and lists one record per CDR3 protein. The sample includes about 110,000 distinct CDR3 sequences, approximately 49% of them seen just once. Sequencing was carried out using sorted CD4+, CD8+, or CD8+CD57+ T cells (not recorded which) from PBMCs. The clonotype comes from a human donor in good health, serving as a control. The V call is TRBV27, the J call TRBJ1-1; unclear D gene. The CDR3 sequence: CASSFGQSTEAFF. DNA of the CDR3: TGTGCCAGCAGTTTCGGTCAGAGCACTGAAGCTTTCTTT.